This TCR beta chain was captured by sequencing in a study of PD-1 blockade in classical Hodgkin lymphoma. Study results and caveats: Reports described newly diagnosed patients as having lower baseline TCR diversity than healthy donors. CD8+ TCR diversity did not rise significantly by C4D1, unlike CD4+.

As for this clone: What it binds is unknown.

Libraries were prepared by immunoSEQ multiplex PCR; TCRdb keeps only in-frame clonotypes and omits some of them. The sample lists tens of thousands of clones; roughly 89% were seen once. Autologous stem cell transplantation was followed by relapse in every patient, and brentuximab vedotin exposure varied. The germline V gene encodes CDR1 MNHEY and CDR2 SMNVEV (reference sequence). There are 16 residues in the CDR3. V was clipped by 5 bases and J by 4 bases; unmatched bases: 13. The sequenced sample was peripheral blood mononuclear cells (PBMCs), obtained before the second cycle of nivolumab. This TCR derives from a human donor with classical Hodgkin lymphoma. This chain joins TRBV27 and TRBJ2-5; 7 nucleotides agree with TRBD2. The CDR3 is CASSISRDWGGETQYF. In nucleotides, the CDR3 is TGTGCCAGCAGTATAAGTCGGGACTGGGGGGGAGAGACCCAGTACTTC.